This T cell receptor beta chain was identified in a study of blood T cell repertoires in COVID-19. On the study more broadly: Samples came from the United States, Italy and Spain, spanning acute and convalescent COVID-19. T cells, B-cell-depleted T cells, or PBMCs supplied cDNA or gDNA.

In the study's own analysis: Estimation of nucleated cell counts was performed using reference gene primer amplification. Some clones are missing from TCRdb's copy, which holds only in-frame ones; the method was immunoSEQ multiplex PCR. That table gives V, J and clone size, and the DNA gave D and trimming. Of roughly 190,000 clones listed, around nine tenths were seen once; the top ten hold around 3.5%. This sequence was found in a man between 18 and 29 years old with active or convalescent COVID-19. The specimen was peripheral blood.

CDR3 nucleotide sequence: TGTGCCAGCAGCAAAAAGAGGACACAGAACAGCTCCTATAATTCACCCCTCCACTTT. It encodes CASSKKRTQNSSYNSPLHF. The V and J genes are TRBV21-1 and TRBJ1-6; TRBD1, as called in the table, went unchecked against the DNA. TRBV21-1 is shown as a pseudogene. CDR3 length: 19 residues.